The next 24 T cell receptor beta chains were all read from a single sample in a study of identical twins' blood T cells. MiXCR was run by TCRdb on the 5' RACE reads, yielding one entry per CDR3 protein. The table includes 300,000 to 450,000 distinct CDR3 sequences, over 25% detected once. The sequenced sample consisted of PBMCs. The receptors here all came from a woman between 18 and 55 years old in good health.

About this clonotype: Sequence at one end of the junction differs from germline and may be a read error. This chain connects TRBV7-8 to TRBJ1-3; tentatively, D is TRBD1 (5 bases). The germline V gene has CDR1 SGHVS and CDR2 FQNEAQ. The CDR3 loop spans 15 amino acids. The CDR3, as DNA: TGTGCCAGCAGCGTCTCCCAGGGCTCTGGAAGCACCATATATTTT. Its protein product is CASSVSQGSGSTIYF.

The V call is TRBV5-1, the J call TRBJ1-3, with D unresolved. Germline loops: CDR1 SGHRS, CDR2 YFSETQ. The CDR3 loop spans 15 amino acids. Trimming stripped 2 bases from V and 0 bases from J, with 9 bases between. The CDR3 coding sequence is TGCGCCAGCAGCTTCGGCCTGAGCTCTGGAAACACCATATATTTT. Translated, it gives CASSFGLSSGNTIYF.

The V and J genes are TRBV20-1 and TRBJ2-7, with 8 positions matching TRBD2. V trimming: 4 bases; J trimming: 4 bases; junction bases outside the gene matches: 12. Germline V gene sequence: CDR1 DFQATT, CDR2 SNEGSKA (reference sequence). The CDR3 consists of 15 residues. Here the CDR3 DNA reads TGCAGTGCTACTCTCCTGAGAGCGGGGGTTTACGAGCAGTACTTC. As protein: CSATLLRAGVYEQYF.

This chain links TRBV3-1 with TRBJ2-1; D possibly corresponds to TRBD1 (6 bases). CDR1 and CDR2 from the germline V gene are LGHDT and YNNKEL (reference sequence). The CDR3 loop spans 16 amino acids. Trimming pared 4 bases from V and 5 bases from J, leaving 18 bases between. As DNA, the CDR3 is TGTGCCAGCAGCCGCCAAACAGGGCCCCTCAACAATGAGCAGTTCTTC. Translating gives CASSRQTGPLNNEQFF.

About this clonotype itself: The germline gene is not matched at one end of the junction; a read error may be the cause. The chain links TRBV6-5 to TRBJ1-2; perhaps TRBD1 as D (5 bases). The CDR3 has 14 residues. Per the germline V gene, CDR1 is MNHEY and CDR2 is SVGAGI. The CDR3 sequence is CAGSYYDRPYGYTF. In DNA form, the CDR3 reads TGTGCCGGCAGTTACTACGACAGACCCTATGGCTACACCTTC.

The CDR3 spells CASTGEVYEQFF. The CDR3 DNA follows: TGTGCCAGCACAGGGGAAGTCTATGAGCAGTTCTTC. V and J are TRBV28 and TRBJ2-1, with D possibly matching TRBD1 (6 bases). The CDR3 length is 12 residues. The V gene's germline CDR1 is MDHEN and CDR2 SYDVKM. V was shortened by 7 bases and J by 8 bases, with 12 bases between the two germline ends.

The rearrangement joins TRBV7-8 to TRBJ2-2, with D maybe TRBD2 (6 bases). Trimming stripped 3 bases from V and 6 bases from J, with 17 bases between. The CDR3 length is 16 residues. Germline assignment: CDR1 SGHVS and CDR2 FQNEAQ. The DNA for the CDR3 is TGTGCCAGCAGCTTGGGGACTGTCGCTGGTCCCGGGGAGCTGTTTTTT. This translates into CASSLGTVAGPGELFF.

This clonotype was counted only a few times. The chain employs TRBV20-1 and TRBJ2-1, with 10 bases that match TRBD2. The trim removed 6 bases at V and 8 bases at J, leaving 13 bases unmatched. The CDR3 runs 15 residues. The germline gives CDR1 DFQATT, CDR2 SNEGSKA (reference sequence). CDR3 in DNA: TGCAGTGCGGAGGGGAGCGGGAGGGCCAGCGATGAGCAGTTCTTC. Residues: CSAEGSGRASDEQFF.

This clonotype was seen a handful of times. The chain is built from TRBV6-4 and TRBJ1-4; D remains unclear. The CDR3 runs to 15 residues. Germline assignment: CDR1 MRHNA and CDR2 SNTAGT. Deletions cut 5 bases from V and 4 bases from J, with 14 bases between. The CDR3 protein is CASSPSFQVNEKLFF. CDR3 nucleotide sequence: TGTGCCAGCAGTCCCTCCTTCCAGGTTAATGAAAAACTGTTTTTT.

The genes are TRBV2 and TRBJ2-3; D perhaps matches TRBD1 (6 bases). Between the trimmed V and J ends, which lost 7 bases and 3 bases, there was a span of 14 bases. Germline V gene lookup returns CDR1 SNHLY and CDR2 FYNNEI. The CDR3 loop spans 14 amino acids. The CDR3 loop reads CASTLRGGTDTQYF. Here the CDR3 DNA reads TGTGCCAGCACCCTTCGAGGGGGTACAGATACGCAGTATTTT.

J is TRBJ1-1 and V is TRBV6-5; D possibly corresponds to TRBD1 (6 bases). Germline assignment: CDR1 MNHEY and CDR2 SVGAGI. Between the trimmed V and J ends, which lost 5 bases and 6 bases, there was a span of 13 bases. This CDR3 is 13 amino acids long. In DNA form, the CDR3 reads TGTGCCAGCAGTCGGGGGGCGGGCGCTGAAGCTTTCTTT. This encodes CASSRGAGAEAFF.

Comments on this clonotype: A much larger clone differs by one base, so this may be a read error. This rearrangement joins TRBV6-5 to TRBJ1-2, with no clear D. Germline V gives CDR1 MNHEY, CDR2 SVGAGI. The CDR3 is 11 amino acids. As DNA, the CDR3 is TGTGCCAGCGGGGAGGGTTATGGCCACACCTTC. This translates into CASGEGYGHTF.

This chain links TRBV28 with TRBJ1-5; TRBD1 agrees at 7 bases. The CDR3 runs 18 residues. V gave up 0 bases and J gave up 2 bases; unmatched junction bases: 10. Looked up from germline, CDR1 is MDHEN and CDR2 is SYDVKM. The CDR3 DNA sequence: TGTGCCAGCAGTTTATGGGGGGTGAATGACAGGGGCAATCAGCCCCAGCATTTT. It codes for CASSLWGVNDRGNQPQHF.

This clonotype was counted at least ten times. CDR3 sequence reads: CSASHRVSNQPQHF. The CDR3, as DNA: TGCAGTGCTTCCCACAGGGTAAGCAATCAGCCCCAGCATTTT. The chain has TRBV20-1 and TRBJ1-5, with a tentative D call TRBD1 (6 bases). The germline gives CDR1 DFQATT, CDR2 SNEGSKA (reference sequence). Trimming cost V 5 bases and J 1 base, with 12 bases left between them. This CDR3 region has 14 residues.

The genes are TRBV19 and TRBJ2-1; D is undetermined. The germline V gene encodes CDR1 LNHDA and CDR2 SQIVND (reference sequence). This CDR3 has 15 residues. V was pared by 4 bases and J by 6 bases, with 16 bases between. The DNA for the CDR3 is TGTGCCAGTAGTAAGTCCATGGGCCAGTTCAATGAGCAGTTCTTC. Translated, it gives CASSKSMGQFNEQFF.

The chain employs TRBV27 and TRBJ2-2; D remains ambiguous. From germline, CDR1 is MNHEY and CDR2 SMNVEV (reference sequence). The V end was cut by 0 bases, the J end by 2 bases, with 4 bases between. The CDR3 has 14 residues. In DNA, the CDR3 is TGTGCCAGCAGTTTATCGGCCAACACCGGGGAGCTGTTTTTT. Translated: CASSLSANTGELFF.

Only a few counts were recorded for this clonotype. V usage is TRBV7-8 and J usage is TRBJ1-2; 10 positions agree with TRBD1. The CDR3 has 16 amino acids. Germline loops: CDR1 SGHVS, CDR2 FQNEAQ. V gave up 6 bases and J gave up 6 bases; unmatched junction bases: 13. CDR3 sequence: CASSFTSPGQGNGYTF. CDR3 nucleotides: TGTGCCAGCAGTTTCACGTCGCCGGGACAGGGGAATGGCTACACCTTC.

This clonotype was picked up a small number of times. This sequence joins TRBV20-1 and TRBJ1-6; TRBD1 might be the D (6 bases). The CDR3 spans 14 residues. Germline values: CDR1 DFQATT, CDR2 SNEGSKA (reference sequence). Trimming took off 3 bases at V and 7 bases at J, with 13 bases between the two ends. This CDR3 is CSASFGQGNSPLHF. The CDR3 DNA reads as TGCAGTGCTAGTTTTGGTCAGGGGAATTCACCCCTCCACTTT.

Only one count was recorded for this clonotype. The V call is TRBV14, the J call TRBJ2-7; D uncertain. From germline, CDR1 is SGHDN and CDR2 FVKESK. V lost 4 bases and J 3 bases, leaving 13 bases between the germline ends. The CDR3 is made up of 14 amino acids. The chain's CDR3 is CASSPRHFIYEQYF. The DNA for the CDR3 is TGTGCCAGCAGCCCCAGGCACTTTATCTACGAGCAGTACTTC.

J is TRBJ1-5 and V is TRBV12-5; D unresolved. The germline V gene has CDR1 LGHNT and CDR2 FRNRAP. The CDR3 totals 13 residues. V was clipped by 7 bases and J by 0 bases, with 7 bases between them. This chain's CDR3 is CASVLYSNQPQHF. The DNA for the CDR3 is TGTGCTAGTGTTCTGTATAGCAATCAGCCCCAGCATTTT.

This chain joins TRBV19 and TRBJ2-3; D remains unclear. The CDR3 loop spans 13 amino acids. Trimming removed 3 bases at V and 8 bases at J, with 12 bases between. Germline V gives CDR1 LNHDA, CDR2 SQIVND (reference sequence). CDR3 protein: CASSIVYESTQYF. CDR3 coding DNA: TGTGCCAGTAGTATTGTCTATGAGAGTACGCAGTATTTT. The variable domain in full, completed from reference TRBV19 and TRBJ2-3, reads DGGITQSPKYLFRKEGQNVTLSCEQNLNHDAMYWYRQDPGQGLRLIYYSQIVNDFQKGDIAEGYSVSREKKESFPLTVTSAQKNPTAFYLCASSIVYESTQYFGPGTRLTVL.

To note about this clonotype: A read error is likely, as this CDR3 ends without the conserved phenylalanine or tryptophan. The genes are TRBV20-1 and TRBJ2-5; D might be TRBD2 (6 bases). The germline gives CDR1 DFQATT, CDR2 SNEGSKA (reference sequence). V was trimmed by 7 bases and J by 1 base, leaving 10 bases between them. The CDR3 spans 12 residues. CDR3 sequence reads: CSGVAVQETQYL. The CDR3 DNA follows: TGCAGTGGGGTAGCGGTCCAAGAGACCCAGTACTTA.

The chain combines TRBV6-1 with TRBJ2-3; D is unresolved. V lost 0 bases and J lost 2, with 9 bases in between. The CDR3 length is 15 residues. Per the germline V gene, CDR1 is MNHNS and CDR2 is SASEGT. CDR3 residues: CASSEAGILTDTQYF. CDR3 in DNA: TGTGCCAGCAGTGAAGCAGGTATACTCACAGATACGCAGTATTTT.

This clonotype was picked up a small number of times. The chain carries TRBV6-5 and TRBJ1-2; no reliable D call. Deletions cut 0 bases from V and 6 bases from J, with 14 bases between. The CDR3 is 15 amino acids. CDR1 MNHEY and CDR2 SVGAGI come from the germline V gene. The CDR3 DNA sequence: TGTGCCAGCAGTTACTCCTCACTTGCATTGGATGGCTACACCTTC. Translating it yields CASSYSSLALDGYTF.